Listed here is a single TCR beta chain. Other DNA sequences within the sample encode an identical CDR3. In germline, CDR1 is MDHEN, CDR2 SYDVKM. The CDR3 loop spans 15 amino acids. Unmatched junction bases numbered 5, after V lost 5 bases and J lost 1 base. These data belong to a study of blood T cell repertoires in COVID-19. Study context: Samples taken during acute and convalescent COVID-19 were collected in the United States, Italy and Spain. Sources were T cells, B-cell-depleted T cells, or PBMCs; the material itself was cDNA or gDNA.

In the authors' methods: Scientists estimated how many nucleated cells there were by amplifying reference gene primers. TCRdb's table, derived via immunoSEQ multiplex PCR, lists solely in-frame clones and lacks some. V and J calls plus clone size are reproduced from that table; the DNA served to infer D and trimming. The table has about 120,000 clones, 85% to 90% seen once. The sequenced material came from peripheral blood. The V call is TRBV28, the J call TRBJ1-5, with 7 bases aligning to TRBD1. This TCR was recovered from a woman aged 70 to 79 with acute or convalescent COVID-19. CDR3 in amino acids: CASSPRTGSNQPQHF. In nucleotides, the CDR3 is TGTGCCAGCAGTCCCCGGACAGGAAGCAATCAGCCCCAGCATTTT.